These T cell receptor beta chains were read from a single sample in a study of blood T cell repertoires in COVID-19. Sequencing was performed with immunoSEQ multiplex PCR; in TCRdb, only in-frame clones are kept and a portion is missing. The sample holds more than 200,000 clones, around 90% seen once. Sequenced: peripheral blood. These receptors were obtained from a human donor in a cohort sampled during active COVID-19. The CDR3 runs from the conserved cysteine through the conserved F or W. A D gene is named only where the DNA matches it firmly. Clone size is stated in some rows and not others, as once, few, many or a class when expanded.

D gene,clone size,V gene,J gene,CDR3 protein
-,-,TRBV19,TRBJ2-1,CASSIDRYNEQFF
TRBD1,-,TRBV9,TRBJ1-6,CASSVGQGPLALHF
-,-,TRBV9,TRBJ2-2,CASNQGQNTGELFF
TRBD2,-,TRBV27,TRBJ2-1,CASSLSALGTSGREEQFF
TRBD2,-,TRBV20-1,TRBJ2-1,CSASIAGGPSSYNEQFF
TRBD2,-,TRBV7-9,TRBJ2-1,CASSRRLAGSGNEQFF
-,few,TRBV24-1,TRBJ1-2,CATSDPTAGQGIGGYTF
-,-,TRBV30,TRBJ1-6,CACSDSYNSPLHF
TRBD1,-,TRBV18,TRBJ2-7,CASSPAGQGNYEQYF
TRBD2,few,TRBV5-4,TRBJ2-7,CASRPSGLSEEQYF
TRBD2,-,TRBV9,TRBJ2-5,CASSVGAGGGGETQYF
-,-,TRBV5-1,TRBJ2-2,CASSTRRESVPGELFF
-,-,TRBV5-8,TRBJ2-7,CASSGASIASYEQYF